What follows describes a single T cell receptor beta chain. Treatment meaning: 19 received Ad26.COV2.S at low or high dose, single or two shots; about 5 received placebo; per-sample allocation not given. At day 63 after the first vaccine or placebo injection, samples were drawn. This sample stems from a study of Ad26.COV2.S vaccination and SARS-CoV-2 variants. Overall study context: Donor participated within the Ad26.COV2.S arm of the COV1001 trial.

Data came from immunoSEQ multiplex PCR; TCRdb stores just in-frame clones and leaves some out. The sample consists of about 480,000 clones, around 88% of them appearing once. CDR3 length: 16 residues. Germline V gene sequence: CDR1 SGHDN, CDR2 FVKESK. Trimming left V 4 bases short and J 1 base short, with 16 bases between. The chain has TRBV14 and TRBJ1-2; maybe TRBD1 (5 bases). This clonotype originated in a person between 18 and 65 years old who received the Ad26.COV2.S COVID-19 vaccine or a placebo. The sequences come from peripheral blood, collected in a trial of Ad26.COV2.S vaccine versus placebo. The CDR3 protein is CASSPILTAFNYGYTF. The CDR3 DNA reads TGTGCCAGCAGCCCTATCCTGACAGCTTTTAACTATGGCTACACCTTC.